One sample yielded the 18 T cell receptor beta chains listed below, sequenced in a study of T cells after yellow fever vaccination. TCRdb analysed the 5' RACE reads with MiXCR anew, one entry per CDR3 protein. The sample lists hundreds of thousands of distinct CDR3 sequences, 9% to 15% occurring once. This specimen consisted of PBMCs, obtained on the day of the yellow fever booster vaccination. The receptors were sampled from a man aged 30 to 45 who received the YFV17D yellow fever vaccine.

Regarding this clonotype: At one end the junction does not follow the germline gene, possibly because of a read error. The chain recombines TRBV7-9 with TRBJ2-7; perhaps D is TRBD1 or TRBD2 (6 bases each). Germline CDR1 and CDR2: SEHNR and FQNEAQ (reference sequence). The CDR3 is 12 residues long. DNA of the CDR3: TGTGCCAGCAGCTTAGGGGGGGCCGGTAGTCTCTTC. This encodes CASSLGGAGSLF.

The CDR3 protein is CASSQVPGTSYEQYF. The CDR3, as DNA: TGCGCCAGCAGCCAAGTTCCCGGGACCTCCTACGAGCAGTACTTC. The rearrangement joins TRBV4-3 to TRBJ2-7, with D perhaps assigned TRBD1 or TRBD2 (5 bases each). The germline CDR1 and CDR2 sequences are LGHNA and YSLEER. The CDR3 spans 15 residues. V lost 1 base, J lost 0 bases, and 10 bases lay in between.

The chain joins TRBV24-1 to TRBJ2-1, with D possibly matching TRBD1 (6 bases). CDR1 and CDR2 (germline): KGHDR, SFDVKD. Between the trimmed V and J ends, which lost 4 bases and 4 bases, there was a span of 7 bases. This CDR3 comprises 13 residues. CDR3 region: CATSEQGYNEQFF. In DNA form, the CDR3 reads TGTGCCACCAGTGAACAGGGATACAATGAGCAGTTCTTC.

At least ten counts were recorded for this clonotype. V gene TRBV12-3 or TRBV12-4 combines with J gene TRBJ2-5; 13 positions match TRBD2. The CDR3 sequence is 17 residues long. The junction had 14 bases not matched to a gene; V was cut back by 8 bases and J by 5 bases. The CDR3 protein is CASPPRTSGSWEETQYF. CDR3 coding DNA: TGTGCCAGCCCTCCCCGGACTAGCGGGAGTTGGGAGGAGACCCAGTACTTC.

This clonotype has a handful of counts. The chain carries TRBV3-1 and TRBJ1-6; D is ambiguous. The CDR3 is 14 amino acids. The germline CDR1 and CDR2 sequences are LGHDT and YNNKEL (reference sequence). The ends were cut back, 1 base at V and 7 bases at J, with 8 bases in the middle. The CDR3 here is CASSQVRVNSPLHF. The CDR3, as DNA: TGTGCCAGCAGCCAAGTACGGGTGAATTCACCCCTCCACTTT.

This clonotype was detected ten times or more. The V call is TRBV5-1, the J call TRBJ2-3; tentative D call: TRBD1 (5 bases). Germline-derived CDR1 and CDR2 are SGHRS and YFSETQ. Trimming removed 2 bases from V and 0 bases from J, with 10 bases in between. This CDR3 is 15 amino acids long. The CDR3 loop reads CASSFLGASTDTQYF. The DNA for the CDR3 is TGCGCCAGCAGCTTCTTAGGGGCTAGCACAGATACGCAGTATTTT.

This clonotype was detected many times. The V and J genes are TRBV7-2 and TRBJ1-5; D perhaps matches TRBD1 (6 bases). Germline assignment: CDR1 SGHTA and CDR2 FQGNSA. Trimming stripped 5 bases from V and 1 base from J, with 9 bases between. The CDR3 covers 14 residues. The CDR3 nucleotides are TGTGCCAGCAGCCCGGACAGAAGCAATCAGCCCCAGCATTTT. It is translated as CASSPDRSNQPQHF.

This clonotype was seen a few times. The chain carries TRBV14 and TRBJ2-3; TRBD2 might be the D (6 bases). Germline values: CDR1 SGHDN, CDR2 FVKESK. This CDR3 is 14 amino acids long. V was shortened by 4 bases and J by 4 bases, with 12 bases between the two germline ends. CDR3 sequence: CASSRGGVADTQYF. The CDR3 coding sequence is TGTGCCAGCAGCCGAGGAGGGGTTGCAGATACGCAGTATTTT.

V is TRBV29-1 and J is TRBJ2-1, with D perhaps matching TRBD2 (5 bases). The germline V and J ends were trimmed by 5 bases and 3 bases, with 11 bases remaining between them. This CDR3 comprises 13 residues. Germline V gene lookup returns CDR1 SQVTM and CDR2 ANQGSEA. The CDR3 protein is CSVSQRNYNEQFF. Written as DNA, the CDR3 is TGCAGCGTTTCCCAGCGGAACTACAATGAGCAGTTCTTC.

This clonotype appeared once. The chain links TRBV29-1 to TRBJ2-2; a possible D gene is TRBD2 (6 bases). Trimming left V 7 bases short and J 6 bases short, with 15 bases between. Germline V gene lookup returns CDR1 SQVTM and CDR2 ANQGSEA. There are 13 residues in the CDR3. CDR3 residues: CSALVAVAGELFF. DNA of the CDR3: TGCAGCGCTCTAGTAGCGGTCGCCGGGGAGCTGTTTTTT.

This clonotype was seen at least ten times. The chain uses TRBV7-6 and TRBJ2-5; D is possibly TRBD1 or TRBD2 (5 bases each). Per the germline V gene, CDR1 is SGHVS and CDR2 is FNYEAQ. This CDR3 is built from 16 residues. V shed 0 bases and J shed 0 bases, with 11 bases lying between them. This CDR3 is CASSLATGPDQETQYF. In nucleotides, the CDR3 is TGTGCCAGCAGCTTAGCGACGGGGCCAGACCAAGAGACCCAGTACTTC. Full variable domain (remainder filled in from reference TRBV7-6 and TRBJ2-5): GAGVSQSPRYKVTKRGQDVALRCDPISGHVSLYWYRQALGQGPEFLTYFNYEAQQDKSGLPNDRFSAERPEGSISTLTIQRTEQRDSAMYRCASSLATGPDQETQYFGPGTRLLVL.

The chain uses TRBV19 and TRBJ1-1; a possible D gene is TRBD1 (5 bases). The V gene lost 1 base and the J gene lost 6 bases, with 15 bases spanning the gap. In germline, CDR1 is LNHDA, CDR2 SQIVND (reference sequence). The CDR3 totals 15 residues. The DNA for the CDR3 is TGTGCCAGTAGTATAGGAGGGCCGGGGCTCGCTGAAGCTTTCTTT. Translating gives CASSIGGPGLAEAFF. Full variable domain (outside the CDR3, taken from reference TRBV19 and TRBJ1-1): DGGITQSPKYLFRKEGQNVTLSCEQNLNHDAMYWYRQDPGQGLRLIYYSQIVNDFQKGDIAEGYSVSREKKESFPLTVTSAQKNPTAFYLCASSIGGPGLAEAFFGQGTRLTVV.

The CDR3 DNA is TGTGCCAGCAGCACTTCACTGGACAGTTCCTACGAGCAGTACTTC. It encodes CASSTSLDSSYEQYF. J is TRBJ2-7 and V is TRBV5-6; the D gene is possibly TRBD1 (6 bases). From germline, CDR1 is SGHDT and CDR2 YYEEEE. The length of the CDR3 is 15 residues. Deletions cut 4 bases from V and 1 base from J, with 15 bases between.

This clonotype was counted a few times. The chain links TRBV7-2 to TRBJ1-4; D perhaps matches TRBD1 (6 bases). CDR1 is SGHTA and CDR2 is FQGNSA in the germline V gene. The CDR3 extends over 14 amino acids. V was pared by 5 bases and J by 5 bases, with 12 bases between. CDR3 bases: TGTGCCAGCAGCCGAACAGGGCAGAATGAAAAACTGTTTTTT. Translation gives CASSRTGQNEKLFF.

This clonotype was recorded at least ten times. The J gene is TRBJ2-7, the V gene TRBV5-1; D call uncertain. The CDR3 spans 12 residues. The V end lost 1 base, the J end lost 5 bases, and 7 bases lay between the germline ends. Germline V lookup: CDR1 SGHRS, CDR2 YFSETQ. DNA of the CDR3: TGCGCCAGCAGCTTGAGCCCCCACGAGCAGTACTTC. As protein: CASSLSPHEQYF.

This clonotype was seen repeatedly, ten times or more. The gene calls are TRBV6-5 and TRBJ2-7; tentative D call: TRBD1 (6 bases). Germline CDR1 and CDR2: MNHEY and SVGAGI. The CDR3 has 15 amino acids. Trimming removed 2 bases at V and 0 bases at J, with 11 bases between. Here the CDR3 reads CASSYEDSSSYEQYF. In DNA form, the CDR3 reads TGTGCCAGCAGTTACGAGGACAGCAGCTCCTACGAGCAGTACTTC.

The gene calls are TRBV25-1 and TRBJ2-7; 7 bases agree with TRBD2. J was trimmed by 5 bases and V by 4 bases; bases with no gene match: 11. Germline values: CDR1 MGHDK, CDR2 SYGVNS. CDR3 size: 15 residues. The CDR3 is CASSVREGLGDEQYF. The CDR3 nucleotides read TGTGCCAGCAGTGTTAGGGAGGGACTCGGGGACGAGCAGTACTTC.

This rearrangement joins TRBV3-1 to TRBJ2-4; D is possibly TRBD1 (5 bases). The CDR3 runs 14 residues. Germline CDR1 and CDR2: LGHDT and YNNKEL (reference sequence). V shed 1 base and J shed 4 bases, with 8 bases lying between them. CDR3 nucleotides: TGTGCCAGCAGCCAAGCGACAGTTAAAAACATTCAGTACTTC. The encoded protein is CASSQATVKNIQYF.